These 18 T cell receptor beta chains share one sample of origin, sequenced in a study of blood T cell repertoires in COVID-19. Generated by immunoSEQ multiplex PCR, the TCRdb table keeps only in-frame clones and is missing some. The table includes 200,000 to 300,000 clones, 88% detected once. Material for sequencing was peripheral blood. The origin of the receptors is a man aged 55-75 years who had recovered from COVID-19.

J is TRBJ1-1 and V is TRBV30; no firm D call. CDR1 and CDR2 (germline): GTSNPN, SVGIG (reference sequence). The CDR3 is 13 amino acids. Trimming shortened V by 0 bases and J by 1 base, and 6 bases separated the two germline ends. This CDR3 is CAWSVHTNTEAFF. CDR3 DNA: TGTGCCTGGAGTGTACACACGAACACTGAAGCTTTCTTT.

The DNA for the CDR3 is TGTGCCAGCAGGCGGACAGGGCAAGGAGGCTACACCTTC. This codes for CASRRTGQGGYTF. The chain carries TRBV6-5 and TRBJ1-2, with 8 bases matching TRBD1. V was clipped by 6 bases and J by 8 bases; unmatched bases: 8. From germline, CDR1 is MNHEY and CDR2 SVGAGI. The CDR3 contains 13 residues.

The chain carries TRBV7-3 and TRBJ2-7; TRBD1 matches 10 bases. V gave up 2 bases and J gave up 7 bases; unmatched junction bases: 5. The CDR3 length is 14 residues. Germline V gene lookup returns CDR1 SGHTA and CDR2 FQGTGA. Written as DNA, the CDR3 is TGTGCCAGCAGCTTACATGGACAGGGGGTAGAGCAGTACTTC. Its translation is CASSLHGQGVEQYF.

V and J are TRBV14 and TRBJ1-1; D is possibly TRBD1 (6 bases). The V end lost 6 bases, the J end lost 0 bases, and 14 bases lay between the germline ends. Germline values: CDR1 SGHDN, CDR2 FVKESK. This CDR3 has 15 residues. The CDR3 region has the DNA TGTGCCAGCAGGCCCTACGGACAGCTGAACACTGAAGCTTTCTTT. Protein product: CASRPYGQLNTEAFF.

V usage is TRBV5-1 and J usage is TRBJ1-1, with D perhaps TRBD1 (6 bases). CDR1 is SGHRS, CDR2 YFSETQ, per germline. V gave up 1 base and J gave up 5 bases, with 15 bases separating them. The CDR3 has 15 amino acids. The CDR3 loop reads CASSLSLQGFTEAFF. In DNA, the CDR3 is TGCGCCAGCAGCTTGAGTCTACAGGGTTTTACTGAAGCTTTCTTT. Together with reference TRBV5-1 and TRBJ1-1, the CDR3 gives the full variable domain: KAGVTQTPRYLIKTRGQQVTLSCSPISGHRSVSWYQQTPGQGLQFLFEYFSETQRNKGNFPGRFSGRQFSNSRSEMNVSTLELGDSALYLCASSLSLQGFTEAFFGQGTRLTVV.

This chain joins TRBV19 and TRBJ1-2, with TRBD1 identical over 9 bases. The CDR3 is 15 residues long. V gave up 7 bases and J gave up 6 bases; unmatched junction bases: 12. The germline gives CDR1 LNHDA, CDR2 SQIVND (reference sequence). The DNA of the CDR3 is TGTGCCAGTACCTATCAGGACAGGGGAGGGGATGGCTACACCTTC. Amino acid sequence: CASTYQDRGGDGYTF.

This clone has only a few counts. The rearrangement joins TRBV4-1 to TRBJ2-7; D possibly corresponds to TRBD1 (5 bases). The CDR3 is 15 amino acids. The germline gives CDR1 MGHRA, CDR2 YSYEKL. The V end was cut by 2 bases, the J end by 3 bases, with 14 bases between. The CDR3 region is CASSQQEGAFYEQYF. The CDR3 nucleotides are TGCGCCAGCAGCCAACAAGAAGGGGCATTCTACGAGCAGTACTTC.

The chain is built from TRBV10-2 and TRBJ2-3; D might be TRBD1 (7 bases). V was shortened by 6 bases and J by 0 bases, with 16 bases between the two germline ends. This CDR3 has 16 residues. The germline V gene encodes CDR1 WSHSY and CDR2 SAAADI. CDR3 sequence (DNA): TGCGCCAGCAGGCAGACAGGGCGGGGTAGCACAGATACGCAGTATTTT. The encoded protein is CASRQTGRGSTDTQYF.

This chain connects TRBV30 to TRBJ2-5; 8 positions agree with TRBD2. Germline V gives CDR1 GTSNPN, CDR2 SVGIG (reference sequence). Germline trimming cut 0 bases from V and 3 bases from J; bases unmatched to any gene: 12. The CDR3 consists of 17 residues. CDR3 bases: TGTGCCTGGAGTGTACGGCGGATAGCGGGGATAGAAGAGACCCAGTACTTC. It specifies CAWSVRRIAGIEETQYF.

V gene TRBV3-1 (or the pseudogene TRBV3-2) combines with J gene TRBJ1-5; possibly TRBD1 for D (6 bases). V shed 1 base and J shed 0 bases, with 7 bases lying between them. This CDR3 comprises 15 residues. The germline CDR1 and CDR2 sequences are LGHDT and YNNKEL (reference sequence). CDR3 amino acids: CASSQGDTSNQPQHF. CDR3 bases: TGTGCCAGCAGCCAAGGGGACACTAGCAATCAGCCCCAGCATTTT.

V is TRBV5-1 and J is TRBJ1-4; the D gene is possibly TRBD1 (5 bases). V lost 3 bases to trimming and J lost 2 bases, with 14 bases between them. CDR1 and CDR2 (germline): SGHRS, YFSETQ. The CDR3 is 16 residues long. The CDR3 spells CASSSSGSVTNEKLFF. For the CDR3, the DNA is TGCGCCAGCAGCTCATCAGGGTCGGTCACTAATGAAAAACTGTTTTTT.

J is TRBJ1-4 and V is TRBV4-1; possibly TRBD1 for D (6 bases). Between the trimmed V and J ends, which lost 4 bases and 8 bases, there was a span of 14 bases. The germline V gene has CDR1 MGHRA and CDR2 YSYEKL. This CDR3 comprises 14 residues. This chain's CDR3 is CASSPPDRLEKLFF. In DNA form, the CDR3 reads TGCGCCAGCAGCCCACCAGACAGGCTAGAAAAACTGTTTTTT.

The chain employs TRBV3-1 (or the pseudogene TRBV3-2) and TRBJ2-1; TRBD2 matches 15 bases. The V gene end was trimmed by 4 bases and the J gene end by 1 base; junction bases not matched to a gene: 2. CDR1 is LGHDT, CDR2 YNNKEL, per germline (reference sequence). This CDR3 has 17 amino acids. CDR3 nucleotides: TGTGCCAGCAGCCGGACTAGCGGGGGGGGTTCCTACAATGAGCAGTTCTTC. Translated: CASSRTSGGGSYNEQFF.

V gene TRBV13 combines with J gene TRBJ2-3; 7 nucleotides line up with TRBD2. The CDR3 contains 18 residues. Germline loops: CDR1 PRHDT, CDR2 FYEKMQ (reference sequence). The trim removed 5 bases at V and 2 bases at J, leaving 16 bases unmatched. The CDR3 spells CASSAFYGRGTDTDTQYF. Written as DNA, the CDR3 is TGTGCCAGCAGCGCCTTTTATGGGCGGGGGACGGACACAGATACGCAGTATTTT.

A single count supports this clone. The J gene is TRBJ2-7, the V gene TRBV5-4; D may be TRBD2 (5 bases). Germline V CDR1 and CDR2: SGHNT, YYREEE (reference sequence). The germline V and J ends were trimmed by 0 bases and 0 bases, with 10 bases remaining between them. This CDR3 region has 15 residues. The CDR3 spells CASSLGTLSSYEQYF. CDR3 DNA sequence: TGTGCCAGCAGCTTGGGGACTCTTAGCTCCTACGAGCAGTACTTC.

The DNA for the CDR3 is TGCGCCAGCAGTCAATCTGGGAGCTCCTACGAGCAGTACTTC. It codes for CASSQSGSSYEQYF. This chain connects TRBV23-1 to TRBJ2-7, with D perhaps TRBD2 (5 bases). TRBV23-1 is reported as an ORF; its role is uncertain. Deletions cut 0 bases from V and 0 bases from J, with 6 bases between. This CDR3 is built from 14 residues.

The chain links TRBV19 to TRBJ2-2, with 8 bases matching TRBD2. Germline V gene sequence: CDR1 LNHDA, CDR2 SQIVND (reference sequence). V was clipped by 1 base and J by 5 bases; unmatched bases: 6. The CDR3 runs 16 residues. The CDR3 loop reads CASSIGGSGETGELFF. The CDR3 bases are TGTGCCAGTAGTATAGGGGGTAGCGGGGAGACCGGGGAGCTGTTTTTT.

The chain couples TRBV11-2 to TRBJ1-6; D is undetermined. Trimming stripped 0 bases from V and 8 bases from J, with 8 bases between. This CDR3 comprises 14 residues. Per germline, CDR1 SGHAT and CDR2 FQNNGV. CDR3: CASSLDIGYSPLHF. CDR3 nucleotides: TGTGCCAGCAGCTTAGACATCGGTTATTCACCCCTCCACTTT.